Presented here are 2 T cell receptor beta chains from one specimen sequenced in a study of blood T cell repertoires in COVID-19. This table comes from immunoSEQ multiplex PCR, and its TCRdb copy is limited to in-frame clones, with some not included. This repertoire shows around 57,000 clones, more than 65% found once; its top ten account for 4.5% to 7%. Sequenced: peripheral blood. The receptor source for this set is a woman in her 70s with acute or convalescent COVID-19.

The chain is built from TRBV6-4 and TRBJ1-1, with TRBD1 as a possible D gene (5 bases). The CDR3 covers 16 residues. Between the trimmed V and J ends, which lost 6 bases and 1 base, there was a span of 18 bases. Looked up from germline, CDR1 is MRHNA and CDR2 is SNTAGT. In DNA form, the CDR3 reads TGTGCCAGCAGCCCTTTTAGCGGGGCAGGGAACACTGAAGCTTTCTTT. As protein: CASSPFSGAGNTEAFF.

The chain has TRBV3-1 (or the pseudogene TRBV3-2) and TRBJ1-2; 7 nucleotides line up with TRBD1. The ends lost 3 bases at V and 1 base at J; junction bases unmatched: 5. There are 15 residues in the CDR3. The germline V gene has CDR1 LGHDT and CDR2 YNNKEL (reference sequence). The CDR3 reads CASSHDREVNYGYTF. The CDR3 DNA sequence: TGTGCCAGCAGCCACGACAGGGAGGTTAACTATGGCTACACCTTC.